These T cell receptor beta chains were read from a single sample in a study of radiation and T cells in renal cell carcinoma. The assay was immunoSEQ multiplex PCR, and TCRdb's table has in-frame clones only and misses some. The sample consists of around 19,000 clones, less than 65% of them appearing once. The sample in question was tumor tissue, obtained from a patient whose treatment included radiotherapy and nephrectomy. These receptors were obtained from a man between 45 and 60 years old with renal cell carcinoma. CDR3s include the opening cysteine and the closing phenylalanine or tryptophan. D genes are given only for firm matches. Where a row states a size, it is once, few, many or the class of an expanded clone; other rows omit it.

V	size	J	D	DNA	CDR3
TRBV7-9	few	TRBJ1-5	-	TGTGCCAGCAGCTTAGATGACGGTAGCAATCAGCCCCAGCATTTT	CASSLDDGSNQPQHF
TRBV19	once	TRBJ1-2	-	TGTGCCAGTAACATCAAGATTGAGTCTGGAGGCTACACCTTC	CASNIKIESGGYTF
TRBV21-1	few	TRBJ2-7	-	TGTGCCAGCAGCAAACAGGGCGAGCAGTACTTC	CASSKQGEQYF
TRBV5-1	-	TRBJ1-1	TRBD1	TGCGCCAGCAGCTTGGTCCAGGGGGCGGAGAACACTGAAGCTTTCTTT	CASSLVQGAENTEAFF
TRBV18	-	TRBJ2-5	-	TGTGCCAGCTCACCCAGCGGACCTCAAGAGACCCAGTACTTC	CASSPSGPQETQYF
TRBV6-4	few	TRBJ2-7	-	TGTGCCAGCAGTGACTCCGGGACCTACGAGCAGTACTTC	CASSDSGTYEQYF
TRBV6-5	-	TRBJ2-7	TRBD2	TGTGCCAGCAGTTACTCGTCACTAGCGAGCTCCTACGAGCAGTACTTC	CASSYSSLASSYEQYF
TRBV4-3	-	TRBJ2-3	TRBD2	TGCGCCAGCAGCCAAGCGCACCGGGGCGGGGGGGTGGTAGATACGCAGTATTTT	CASSQAHRGGGVVDTQYF
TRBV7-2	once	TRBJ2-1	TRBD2	TGTGCCAGCAGGCTAGCGGGAGGGTCCTACAATGAGCAGTTCTTC	CASRLAGGSYNEQFF
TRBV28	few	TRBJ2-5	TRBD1	TGTGCCAGCAGTTTAGAGGACAGGGCGTTTGAGACCCAGTACTTC	CASSLEDRAFETQYF
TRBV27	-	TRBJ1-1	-	TGTGCCAGCAGTATAAACAGAGCCACTGAAGCTTTCTTT	CASSINRATEAFF
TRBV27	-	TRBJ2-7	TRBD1	TGTGCCAGCAGTTTGCTACAGGGGGCTTACGAGCAGTACTTC	CASSLLQGAYEQYF
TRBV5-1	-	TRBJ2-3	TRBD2	TGCGCCAGCAGCTTGGTAGCGGGGGAGTTCACAGATACGCAGTATTTT	CASSLVAGEFTDTQYF
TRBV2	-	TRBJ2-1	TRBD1	TGTGCCAGCATGTGGACAGGGGGCTACAATGAGCAGTTCTTC	CASMWTGGYNEQFF
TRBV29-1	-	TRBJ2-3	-	TGCAGCGTTGTCGTTAGTGGAGATACGCAGTATTTT	CSVVVSGDTQYF
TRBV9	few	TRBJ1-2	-	TGTGCCAGCAGCGCCCAGCTCGGCTACACCTTC	CASSAQLGYTF
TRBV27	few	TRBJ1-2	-	TGTGCCAGCAGCCCGAGAGGGGAGGGTTTTGCGGGCTACACCTTC	CASSPRGEGFAGYTF
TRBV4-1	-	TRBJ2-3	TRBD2	TGCGCCAGCAGGAAAACTAGCGGGGGATCAGATACGCAGTATTTT	CASRKTSGGSDTQYF
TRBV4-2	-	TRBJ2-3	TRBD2	TGTGCCAGCAGCCAAGGTCTAGCGGGAGCGAGTTTGACAGATACGCAGTATTTT	CASSQGLAGASLTDTQYF
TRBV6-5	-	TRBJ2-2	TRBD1	TGTGCCAGCAGTTACTCTACAGGGGGATACACCGGGGAGCTGTTTTTT	CASSYSTGGYTGELFF
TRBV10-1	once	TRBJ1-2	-	TGCGCCAGCAGTGAGCCGCGAGACAGGTCCTCAGCCCTTAACTATGGCTACACCTTC	CASSEPRDRSSALNYGYTF
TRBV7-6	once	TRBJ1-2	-	TGTGCCAGCAGCTTAGGGCCCGGGGGAAACTATGGCTACACCTTC	CASSLGPGGNYGYTF
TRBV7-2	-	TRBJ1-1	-	TGTGCCAGCAGCTTAGGTGGCGTTCTCATGAACACTGAAGCTTTCTTT	CASSLGGVLMNTEAFF
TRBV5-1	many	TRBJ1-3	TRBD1	TGCGCCAGCAGCCCGTGGGACAGGGGGTTCGGAAACACCATATATTTT	CASSPWDRGFGNTIYF
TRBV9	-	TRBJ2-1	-	TGTGCCAGCAGTCAAACTACCGGGAAAAGCTCCTACAATGAGCAGTTCTTC	CASSQTTGKSSYNEQFF
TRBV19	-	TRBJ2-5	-	TGTGCCAGTAGTTCATCCTACAGCACCGAGACCCAGTACTTC	CASSSSYSTETQYF
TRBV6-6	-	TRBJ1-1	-	TGTGCCAGCACCTCAGAGGGAAACACTGAAGCTTTCTTT	CASTSEGNTEAFF
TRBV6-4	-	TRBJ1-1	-	TGTGCCAGCAGGGCACAGGGGAACACTGAAGCTTTCTTT	CASRAQGNTEAFF
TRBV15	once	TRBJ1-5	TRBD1	TGTGCCACCAGCCCTGACAGGGGGACAAATCAGCCCCAGCATTTT	CATSPDRGTNQPQHF
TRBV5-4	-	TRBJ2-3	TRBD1	TGTGCCAGCAGCCCAACCAGGGGGGATACGCAGTATTTT	CASSPTRGDTQYF
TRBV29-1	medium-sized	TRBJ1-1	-	TGCAGCGCTTTTAACAGGATGAACACTGAAGCTTTCTTT	CSAFNRMNTEAFF
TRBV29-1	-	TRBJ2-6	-	TGCAGCGTGTACCGGGACACCGACTCTGGGGCCAACGTCCTGACTTTC	CSVYRDTDSGANVLTF
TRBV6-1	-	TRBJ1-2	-	TGTGCCAGCAACGCAGGGGTCGGATATGGCTACACCTTC	CASNAGVGYGYTF
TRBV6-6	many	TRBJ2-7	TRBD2	TGTGCCAGCAGTTACGGGCGGGAGTCACAAGAGCAGTACTTC	CASSYGRESQEQYF
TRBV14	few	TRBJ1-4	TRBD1	TGTGCCAGCAGCCCCACAGGGGTGAGGGAAAAACTGTTTTTT	CASSPTGVREKLFF
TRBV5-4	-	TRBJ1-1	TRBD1	TGTGCCAGCAGTTTCACTTCACAGGGGGCAGACACTGAAGCTTTCTTT	CASSFTSQGADTEAFF
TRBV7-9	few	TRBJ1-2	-	TGTGCCAGCAGCCCAGAGGGAGGTCGTGGAGGCTACACCTTC	CASSPEGGRGGYTF
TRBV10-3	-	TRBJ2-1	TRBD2	TGTGCCATCAGTGAGTCGAGGGCTAGCGGCTACAATGAGCAGTTCTTC	CAISESRASGYNEQFF
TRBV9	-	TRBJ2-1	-	TGTGCCAGCAGCGCCTATAGCTCCTACAATGAGCAGTTCTTC	CASSAYSSYNEQFF
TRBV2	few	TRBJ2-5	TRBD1	TGTGCCAACCTTGATCCTACAGGGGGCACGGAGACCCAGTACTTC	CANLDPTGGTETQYF
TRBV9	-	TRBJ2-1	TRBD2	TGTGCCAGCAGCGTAGGCGGCGGGAGGGGTGGTGAGCAGTTCTTC	CASSVGGGRGGEQFF
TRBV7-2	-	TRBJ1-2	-	TGTGCCAGCAGCTTGGGCGCAGGGAACTATGGCTACACCTTC	CASSLGAGNYGYTF
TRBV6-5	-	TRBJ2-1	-	TGTGCCAGCAGTTATCGGGGACCAGCAAATCGCAATGAGCAGTTCTTC	CASSYRGPANRNEQFF
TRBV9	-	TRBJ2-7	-	TGTGCCAGCAGCGTAGATGGGGGGTACGAGCAGTACTTC	CASSVDGGYEQYF
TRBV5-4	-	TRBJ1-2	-	TGTGCCAGCAGCCGTGGGGGCGCAGACTATGGCTACACCTTC	CASSRGGADYGYTF
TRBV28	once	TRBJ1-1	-	TGTGCCAGCAGATCCACAGTGAACACTGAAGCTTTCTTT	CASRSTVNTEAFF
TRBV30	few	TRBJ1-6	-	TGTGCCTGGAGTGAAGGGAATAATTCACCCCTCCACTTT	CAWSEGNNSPLHF
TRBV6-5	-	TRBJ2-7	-	TGTGCCAGCAGTTACTCGACCGACTACGAGCAGTACTTC	CASSYSTDYEQYF
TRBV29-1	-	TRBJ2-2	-	TGCAGCGTTGAGGGGTGGAGCGGCGCGAACACCGGGGAGCTGTTTTTT	CSVEGWSGANTGELFF
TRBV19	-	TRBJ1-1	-	TGTGCCAGTAGTAACGGAATCCTGAACACTGAAGCTTTCTTT	CASSNGILNTEAFF
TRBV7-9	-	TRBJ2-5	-	TGTGCCAGCAGCGTCACTGAGACCCAGTACTTC	CASSVTETQYF
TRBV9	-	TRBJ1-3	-	TGTGCCAGCAGCGCGAGGGGGACCTCTGGAAACACCATATATTTT	CASSARGTSGNTIYF
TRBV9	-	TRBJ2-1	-	TGTGCCAGCAGCGTCGGTTGGGGGCCTTACAATGAGCAGTTCTTC	CASSVGWGPYNEQFF
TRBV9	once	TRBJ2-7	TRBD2	TGTGCCAGCAGCGTAGGACTAGCGGGGTTCGCGGGAGAGCAGTACTTC	CASSVGLAGFAGEQYF
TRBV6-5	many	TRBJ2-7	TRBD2	TGTGCCAGCAGTTACGGTGGTAGCGGGAGAACCTACGAGCAGTACTTC	CASSYGGSGRTYEQYF
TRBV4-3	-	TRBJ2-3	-	TGCGCCAGCAGCCAGGATTGGGACACAGACACAGATACGCAGTATTTT	CASSQDWDTDTDTQYF
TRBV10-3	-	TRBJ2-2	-	TGTGCCATCAGTGAGTCTGTAAACAGTCGCAGAGGGACCGGGGAGCTGTTTTTT	CAISESVNSRRGTGELFF
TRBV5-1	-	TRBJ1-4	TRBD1	TGCGCCAGCAGCACCGGGACAGCAGATGAAAAACTGTTTTTT	CASSTGTADEKLFF
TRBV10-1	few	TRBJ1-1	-	TGCGCTACTCAACGCGGGGATGGCACTGAAGCTTTCTTT	CATQRGDGTEAFF